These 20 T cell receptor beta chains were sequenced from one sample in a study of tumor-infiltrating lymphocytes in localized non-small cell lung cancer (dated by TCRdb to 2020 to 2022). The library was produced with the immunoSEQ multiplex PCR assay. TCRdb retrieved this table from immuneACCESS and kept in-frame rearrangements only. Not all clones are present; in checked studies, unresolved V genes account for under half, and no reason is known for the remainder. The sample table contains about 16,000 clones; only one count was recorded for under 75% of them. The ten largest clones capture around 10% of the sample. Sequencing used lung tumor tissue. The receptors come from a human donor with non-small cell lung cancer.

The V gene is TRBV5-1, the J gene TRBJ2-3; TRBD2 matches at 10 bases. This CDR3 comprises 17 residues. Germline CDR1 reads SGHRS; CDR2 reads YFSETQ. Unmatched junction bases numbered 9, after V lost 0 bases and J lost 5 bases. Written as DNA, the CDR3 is TGCGCCAGCAGCTTGGCCGTGGCTAGCGGGAGACGAGATACGCAGTATTTT. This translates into CASSLAVASGRRDTQYF.

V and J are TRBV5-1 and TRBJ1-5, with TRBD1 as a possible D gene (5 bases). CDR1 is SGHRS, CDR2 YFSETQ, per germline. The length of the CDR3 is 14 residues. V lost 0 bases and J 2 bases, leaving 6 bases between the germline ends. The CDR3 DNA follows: TGCGCCAGCAGCTTGGAAGGGGGCAATCAGCCCCAGCATTTT. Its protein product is CASSLEGGNQPQHF.

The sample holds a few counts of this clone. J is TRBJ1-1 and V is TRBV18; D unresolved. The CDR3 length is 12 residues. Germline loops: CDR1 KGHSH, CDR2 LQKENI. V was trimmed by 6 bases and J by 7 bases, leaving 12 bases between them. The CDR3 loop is CASSPMALEAFF. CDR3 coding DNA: TGTGCCAGCTCCCCAATGGCGCTTGAAGCTTTCTTT.

The CDR3 DNA follows: TGTGCCAGCAGAGATGGGACTAGCGGCTTTAGCACAGATACGCAGTATTTT. This codes for CASRDGTSGFSTDTQYF. The chain uses TRBV28 and TRBJ2-3; 11 nucleotides agree with TRBD2. This CDR3 comprises 17 residues. Germline CDR1 MDHEN, CDR2 SYDVKM. Losses at the gene ends were 6 bases for V and 0 bases for J; bases not matched to a gene: 8. Full variable domain (rest looked up from reference TRBV28 and TRBJ2-3): DVKVTQSSRYLVKRTGEKVFLECVQDMDHENMFWYRQDPGLGLRLIYFSYDVKMKEKGDIPEGYSVSREKKERFSLILESASTNQTSMYLCASRDGTSGFSTDTQYFGPGTRLTVL.

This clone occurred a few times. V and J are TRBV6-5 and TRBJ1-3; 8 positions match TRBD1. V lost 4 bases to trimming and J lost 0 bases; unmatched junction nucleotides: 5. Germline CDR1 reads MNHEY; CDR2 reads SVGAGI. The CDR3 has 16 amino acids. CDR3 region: CASSLTGAISGNTIYF. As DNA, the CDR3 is TGTGCCAGCAGTTTGACAGGGGCTATCTCTGGAAACACCATATATTTT.

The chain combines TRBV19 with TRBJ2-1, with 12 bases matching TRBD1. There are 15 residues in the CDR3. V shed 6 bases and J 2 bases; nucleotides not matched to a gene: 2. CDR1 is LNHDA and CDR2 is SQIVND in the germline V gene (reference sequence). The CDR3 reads CASRGQGAAYNEQFF. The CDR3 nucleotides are TGTGCCAGTAGGGGACAGGGGGCAGCCTACAATGAGCAGTTCTTC. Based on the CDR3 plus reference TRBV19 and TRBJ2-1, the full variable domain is DGGITQSPKYLFRKEGQNVTLSCEQNLNHDAMYWYRQDPGQGLRLIYYSQIVNDFQKGDIAEGYSVSREKKESFPLTVTSAQKNPTAFYLCASRGQGAAYNEQFFGPGTRLTVL.

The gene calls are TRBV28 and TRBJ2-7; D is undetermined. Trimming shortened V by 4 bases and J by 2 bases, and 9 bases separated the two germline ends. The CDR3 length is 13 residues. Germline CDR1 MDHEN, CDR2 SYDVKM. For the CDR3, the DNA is TGTGCCAGCAGTTCAGGCCCAACCTACGAGCAGTACTTC. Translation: CASSSGPTYEQYF.

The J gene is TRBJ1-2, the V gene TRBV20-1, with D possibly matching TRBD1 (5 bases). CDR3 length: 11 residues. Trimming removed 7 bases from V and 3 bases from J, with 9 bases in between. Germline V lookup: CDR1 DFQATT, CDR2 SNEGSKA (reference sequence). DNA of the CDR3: TGCAGTGTTAGGGGAGACTATGGCTACACCTTC. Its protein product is CSVRGDYGYTF.

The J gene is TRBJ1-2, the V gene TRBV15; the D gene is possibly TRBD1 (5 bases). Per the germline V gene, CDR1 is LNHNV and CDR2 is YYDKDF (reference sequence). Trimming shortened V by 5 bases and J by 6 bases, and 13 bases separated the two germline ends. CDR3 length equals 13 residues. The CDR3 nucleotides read TGTGCCACCAGCTTCCAGGGACTTGATGGCTACACCTTC. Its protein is CATSFQGLDGYTF.

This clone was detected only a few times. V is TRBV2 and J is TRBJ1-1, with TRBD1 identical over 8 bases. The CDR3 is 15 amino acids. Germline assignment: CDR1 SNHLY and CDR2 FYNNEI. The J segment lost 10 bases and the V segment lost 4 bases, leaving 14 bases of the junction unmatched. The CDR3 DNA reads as TGTGCCAGCAGTGCCCGGTCGGGCGGAGACAGGGGAGCTTTCTTT. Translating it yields CASSARSGGDRGAFF.

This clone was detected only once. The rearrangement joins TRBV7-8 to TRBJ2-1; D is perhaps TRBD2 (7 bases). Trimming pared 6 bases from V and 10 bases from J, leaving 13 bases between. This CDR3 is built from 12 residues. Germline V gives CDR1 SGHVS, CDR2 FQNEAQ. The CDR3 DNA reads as TGTGCCAGCAGTCGAGGGGGGGAAGAGCAGTTCTTC. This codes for CASSRGGEEQFF. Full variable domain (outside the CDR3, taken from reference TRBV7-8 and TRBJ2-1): GAGVSQSPRYKVAKRGQDVALRCDPISGHVSLFWYQQALGQGPEFLTYFQNEAQLDKSGLPSDRFFAERPEGSVSTLKIQRTQQEDSAVYLCASSRGGEEQFFGPGTRLTVL.

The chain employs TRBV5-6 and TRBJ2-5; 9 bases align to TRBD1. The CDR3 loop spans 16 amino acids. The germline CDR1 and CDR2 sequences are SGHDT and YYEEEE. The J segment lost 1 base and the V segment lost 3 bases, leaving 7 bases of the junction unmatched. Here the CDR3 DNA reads TGTGCCAGCAGCTCTCCCGGGACAGGGCTCCAAGAGACCCAGTACTTC. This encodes CASSSPGTGLQETQYF.

As DNA, the CDR3 is TGTGCCAGCAGCTTAACCGGGACAGGGATGAACACTGAAGCTTTCTTT. Translated: CASSLTGTGMNTEAFF. The J gene is TRBJ1-1, the V gene TRBV7-2, with 9 bases that match TRBD1. Trimming cost V 2 bases and J 0 bases; bases outside gene matches: 4. CDR1 is SGHTA, CDR2 FQGNSA, per germline. The CDR3 spans 16 residues.

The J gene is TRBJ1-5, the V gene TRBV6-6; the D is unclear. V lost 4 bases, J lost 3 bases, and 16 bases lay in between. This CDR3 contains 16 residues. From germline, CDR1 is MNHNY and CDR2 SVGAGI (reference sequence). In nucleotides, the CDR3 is TGTGCCAGCAGTTTACACCCCAAGGGAGCCAATCAGCCCCAGCATTTT. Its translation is CASSLHPKGANQPQHF.

The CDR3 DNA reads as TGCGCCAGCAGCTTTACCGGGGAAGGGGCCTACGAGCAGTACTTC. As protein: CASSFTGEGAYEQYF. The chain couples TRBV5-1 to TRBJ2-7, with D perhaps assigned TRBD1 or TRBD2 (5 bases each). The germline V gene has CDR1 SGHRS and CDR2 YFSETQ. This CDR3 is built from 15 residues. V dropped 2 bases and J dropped 2 bases, with 14 bases sitting between them.

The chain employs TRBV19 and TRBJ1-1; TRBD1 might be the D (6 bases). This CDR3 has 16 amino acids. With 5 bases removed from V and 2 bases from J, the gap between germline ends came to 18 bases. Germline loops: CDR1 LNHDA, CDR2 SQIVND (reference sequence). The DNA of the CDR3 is TGTGCCAGTAGTCGTGTGGGGACAAGCGGTAACACTGAAGCTTTCTTT. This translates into CASSRVGTSGNTEAFF.

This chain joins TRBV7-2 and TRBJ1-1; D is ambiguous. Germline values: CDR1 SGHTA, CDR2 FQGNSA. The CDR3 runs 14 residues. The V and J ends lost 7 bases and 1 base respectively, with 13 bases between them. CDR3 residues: CASTLARRNTEAFF. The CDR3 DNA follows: TGTGCCAGCACCTTGGCCCGACGGAACACTGAAGCTTTCTTT.

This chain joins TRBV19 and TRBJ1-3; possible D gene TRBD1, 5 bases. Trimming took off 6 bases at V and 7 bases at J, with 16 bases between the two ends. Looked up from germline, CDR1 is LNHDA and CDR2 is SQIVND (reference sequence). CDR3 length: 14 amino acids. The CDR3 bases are TGTGCCAGTAGCATAATCCGGGACCGGAACACCATATATTTT. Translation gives CASSIIRDRNTIYF. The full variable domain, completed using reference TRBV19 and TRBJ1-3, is DGGITQSPKYLFRKEGQNVTLSCEQNLNHDAMYWYRQDPGQGLRLIYYSQIVNDFQKGDIAEGYSVSREKKESFPLTVTSAQKNPTAFYLCASSIIRDRNTIYFGEGSWLTVV.

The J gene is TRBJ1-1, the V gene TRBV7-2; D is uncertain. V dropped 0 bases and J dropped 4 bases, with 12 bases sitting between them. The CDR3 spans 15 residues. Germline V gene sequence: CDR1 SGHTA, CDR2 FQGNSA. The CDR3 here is CASSLATAIPTEAFF. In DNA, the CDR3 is TGTGCCAGCAGCTTAGCCACAGCAATCCCCACTGAAGCTTTCTTT. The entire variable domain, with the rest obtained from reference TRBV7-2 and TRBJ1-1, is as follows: GAGVSQSPSNKVTEKGKDVELRCDPISGHTALYWYRQSLGQGLEFLIYFQGNSAPDKSGLPSDRFSAERTGGSVSTLTIQRTQQEDSAVYLCASSLATAIPTEAFFGQGTRLTVV.

The CDR3 sequence is CASGEQGQGSTEAFF. CDR3 nucleotide sequence: TGTGCCAGCGGGGAACAGGGACAGGGAAGTACTGAAGCTTTCTTT. The chain is built from TRBV18 and TRBJ1-1, with 9 bases matching TRBD1. Trimming removed 8 bases from V and 5 bases from J; junction bases left unmatched: 12. The CDR3 length is 15 residues. Germline V gives CDR1 KGHSH, CDR2 LQKENI.